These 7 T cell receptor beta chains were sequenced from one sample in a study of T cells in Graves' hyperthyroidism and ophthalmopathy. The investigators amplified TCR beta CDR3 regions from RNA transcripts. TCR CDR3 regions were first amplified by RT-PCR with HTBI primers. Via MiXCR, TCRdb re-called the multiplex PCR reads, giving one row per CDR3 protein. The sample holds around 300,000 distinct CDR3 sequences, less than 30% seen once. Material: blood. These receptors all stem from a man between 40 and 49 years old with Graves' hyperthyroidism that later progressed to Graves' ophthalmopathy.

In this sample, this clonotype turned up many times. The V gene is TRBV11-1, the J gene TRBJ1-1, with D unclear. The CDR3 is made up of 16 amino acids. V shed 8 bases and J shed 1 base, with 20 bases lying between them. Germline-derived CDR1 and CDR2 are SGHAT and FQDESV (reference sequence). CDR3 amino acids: CASSSPSGTENTEAFF. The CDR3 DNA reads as TGTGCCAGCTCTTCCCCATCCGGTACCGAGAACACTGAAGCTTTCTTT.

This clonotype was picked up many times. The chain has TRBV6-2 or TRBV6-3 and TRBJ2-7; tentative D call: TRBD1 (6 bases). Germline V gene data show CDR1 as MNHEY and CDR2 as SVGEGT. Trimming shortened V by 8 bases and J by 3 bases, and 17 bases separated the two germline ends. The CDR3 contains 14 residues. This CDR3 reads CASGEHKGVYEQYF. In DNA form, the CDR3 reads TGTGCCAGCGGGGAGCACAAGGGGGTCTACGAGCAGTACTTC.

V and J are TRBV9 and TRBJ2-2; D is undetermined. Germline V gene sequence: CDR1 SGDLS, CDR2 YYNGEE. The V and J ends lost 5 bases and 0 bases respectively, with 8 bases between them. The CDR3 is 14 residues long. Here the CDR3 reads CASSGRTNTGELFF. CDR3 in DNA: TGTGCCAGCAGTGGGCGGACGAACACCGGGGAGCTGTTTTTT.

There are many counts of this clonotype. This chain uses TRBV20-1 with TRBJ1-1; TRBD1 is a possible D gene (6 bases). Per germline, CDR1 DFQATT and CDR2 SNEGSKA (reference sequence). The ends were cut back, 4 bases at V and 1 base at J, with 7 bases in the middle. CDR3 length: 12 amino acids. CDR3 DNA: TGCAGTGCTACCAGGGGGAACACTGAAGCTTTCTTT. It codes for CSATRGNTEAFF.

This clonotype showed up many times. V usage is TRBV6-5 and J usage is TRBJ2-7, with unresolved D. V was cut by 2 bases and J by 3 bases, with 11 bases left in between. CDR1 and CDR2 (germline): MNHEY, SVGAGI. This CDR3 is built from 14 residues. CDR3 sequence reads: CASSYSPQSYEQYF. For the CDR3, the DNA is TGTGCCAGCAGTTACAGCCCCCAAAGCTACGAGCAGTACTTC.

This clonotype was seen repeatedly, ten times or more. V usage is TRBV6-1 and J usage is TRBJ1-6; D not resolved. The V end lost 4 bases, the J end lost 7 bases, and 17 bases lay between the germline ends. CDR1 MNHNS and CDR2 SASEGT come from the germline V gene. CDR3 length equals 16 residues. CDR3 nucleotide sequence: TGTGCCAGCAGTGTCTACCCTCTAGGATCGAATTCACCCCTCCACTTT. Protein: CASSVYPLGSNSPLHF.

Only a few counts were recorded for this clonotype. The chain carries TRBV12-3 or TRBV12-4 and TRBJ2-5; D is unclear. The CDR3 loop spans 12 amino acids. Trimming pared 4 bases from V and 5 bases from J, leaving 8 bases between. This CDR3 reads CASSYYGETQYF. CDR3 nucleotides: TGTGCCAGCAGTTACTACGGCGAGACCCAGTACTTC.